The 22 T cell receptor beta chains reported below all come from one sample, sequenced in a study of cytotoxic CD8 clonotypes in ibrutinib-treated CLL. Assay: immunoSEQ multiplex PCR; the TCRdb copy retains only in-frame clones and omits some. The sample holds about 60,000 clones, 50% to 65% seen once. Sample: PBMCs, taken at disease progression, from a patient treated with ibrutinib. These receptors all stem from a human donor with chronic lymphocytic leukemia.

This chain uses TRBV19 with TRBJ2-7; D possibly corresponds to TRBD2 (6 bases). Germline loops: CDR1 LNHDA, CDR2 SQIVND (reference sequence). This CDR3 is built from 15 residues. V lost 4 bases and J lost 5, with 18 bases in between. The CDR3 DNA is TGTGCCAGTAGTAGGTCGGGGCAGGGAGGCAACGAGCAGTACTTC. Protein sequence: CASSRSGQGGNEQYF.

This chain joins TRBV7-9 and TRBJ2-7; D remains unclear. Looked up from germline, CDR1 is SEHNR and CDR2 is FQNEAQ (reference sequence). The CDR3 sequence is 15 residues long. V dropped 1 base and J dropped 0 bases, with 10 bases sitting between them. CDR3 nucleotides: TGTGCCAGCAGCTTAGGGGCTCGGAGCTCCTACGAGCAGTACTTC. Encoded protein: CASSLGARSSYEQYF.

This clone was counted many times. The V and J genes are TRBV5-1 and TRBJ2-2; possibly TRBD1 for D (5 bases). This CDR3 comprises 15 residues. Germline assignment: CDR1 SGHRS and CDR2 YFSETQ. The V end lost 0 bases, the J end lost 1 base, and 7 bases lay between the germline ends. The CDR3 here is CASSLAQGNTGELFF. CDR3 bases: TGCGCCAGCAGCTTGGCCCAGGGGAACACCGGGGAGCTGTTTTTT.

This sequence joins TRBV28 and TRBJ2-3; D is perhaps TRBD2 (6 bases). The CDR3 is 12 amino acids. In germline, CDR1 is MDHEN, CDR2 SYDVKM. V was clipped by 6 bases and J by 5 bases, with 9 bases between them. The CDR3: CASSLAEDTQYF. In DNA form, the CDR3 reads TGTGCCAGCAGCTTAGCGGAAGATACGCAGTATTTT.

This clone was detected only a few times. The genes are TRBV6-5 and TRBJ1-2; TRBD1 matches 7 bases. The CDR3 has 13 amino acids. CDR1 and CDR2 (germline): MNHEY, SVGAGI. The ends lost 6 bases at V and 4 bases at J; junction bases unmatched: 5. Here the CDR3 reads CASRSQGTYGYTF. CDR3 DNA sequence: TGTGCCAGCAGATCACAGGGGACCTATGGCTACACCTTC.

The genes are TRBV14 and TRBJ2-1; 13 bases match TRBD2. CDR1 is SGHDN, CDR2 FVKESK, per germline. This CDR3 region has 18 residues. The trim removed 4 bases at V and 10 bases at J, leaving 16 bases unmatched. The CDR3 region is CASSPKNGRGLAGIEQFF. The DNA of the CDR3 is TGTGCCAGCAGCCCCAAGAATGGTCGGGGACTAGCGGGAATAGAGCAGTTCTTC.

The V and J genes are TRBV19 and TRBJ1-2; D is unresolved. Trimming left V 8 bases short and J 6 bases short, with 19 bases between. The CDR3 consists of 14 residues. The germline CDR1 and CDR2 sequences are LNHDA and SQIVND (reference sequence). The CDR3 DNA follows: TGTGCCAGTGAGGCCGCCTATGTTTCGAATGGCTACACCTTC. Translated: CASEAAYVSNGYTF. Together with reference TRBV19 and TRBJ1-2, the CDR3 gives the full variable domain: DGGITQSPKYLFRKEGQNVTLSCEQNLNHDAMYWYRQDPGQGLRLIYYSQIVNDFQKGDIAEGYSVSREKKESFPLTVTSAQKNPTAFYLCASEAAYVSNGYTFGSGTRLTVV.

To note about this clone: The identical CDR3 is also encoded by other nucleotide sequences in the sample. The chain joins TRBV5-1 to TRBJ2-3, with D possibly matching TRBD1 (5 bases). The germline V gene encodes CDR1 SGHRS and CDR2 YFSETQ. V lost 4 bases, J lost 6 bases, and 15 bases lay in between. This CDR3 has 14 residues. The CDR3 region has the DNA TGCGCCAGCAGCACACAGGCTCTCACGGATACGCAGTATTTT. Its protein is CASSTQALTDTQYF.

This clone was recorded a few times. This chain joins TRBV25-1 and TRBJ1-4; D uncertain. V lost 5 bases, J lost 2 bases, and 12 bases lay in between. Germline loops: CDR1 MGHDK, CDR2 SYGVNS. This CDR3 region has 15 residues. CDR3 sequence (DNA): TGTGCCAGCAGTCCAGGAGGCTCCACTAATGAAAAACTGTTTTTT. Translating it yields CASSPGGSTNEKLFF.

This clone was detected only a few times. The chain employs TRBV5-4 and TRBJ2-7; 7 bases fit TRBD1. The CDR3 has 14 residues. The V gene's germline CDR1 is SGHNT and CDR2 YYREEE (reference sequence). V was clipped by 1 base and J by 2 bases; unmatched bases: 3. CDR3 coding DNA: TGTGCCAGCAGCTTGCAAGGGGGCACCTACGAGCAGTACTTC. Its protein product is CASSLQGGTYEQYF.

The chain employs TRBV7-3 and TRBJ2-1; 7 positions agree with TRBD2. Looked up from germline, CDR1 is SGHTA and CDR2 is FQGTGA. The J segment lost 6 bases and the V segment lost 4 bases, leaving 9 bases of the junction unmatched. The CDR3 is made up of 15 amino acids. The CDR3 here is CASSYRAGDTNEQFF. The CDR3 DNA reads as TGTGCCAGCAGCTATAGGGCGGGAGATACCAATGAGCAGTTCTTC.

This clone turned up a few times. This rearrangement joins TRBV7-6 to TRBJ2-1; 7 nucleotides agree with TRBD2. V shed 8 bases and J 2 bases; nucleotides not matched to a gene: 6. Germline V gene lookup returns CDR1 SGHVS and CDR2 FNYEAQ. The length of the CDR3 is 14 residues. Here the CDR3 reads CASGRTRAYNEQFF. CDR3 nucleotides: TGTGCCAGCGGGAGGACTAGGGCCTACAATGAGCAGTTCTTC.

V gene TRBV9 combines with J gene TRBJ2-2; D not resolved. Trimming cost V 0 bases and J 5 bases, with 2 bases left between them. The germline CDR1 and CDR2 sequences are SGDLS and YYNGEE. There are 12 residues in the CDR3. The CDR3: CASSVVTGELFF. CDR3 nucleotides: TGTGCCAGCAGCGTAGTAACCGGGGAGCTGTTTTTT.

This clone occurred once. The V and J genes are TRBV11-2 and TRBJ1-3; TRBD1 matches 7 bases. Germline assignment: CDR1 SGHAT and CDR2 FQNNGV. The CDR3 has 17 amino acids. V gave up 4 bases and J gave up 4 bases; unmatched junction bases: 13. The CDR3 nucleotides are TGTGCCAGCAGCTCAACAGGGACGGGGGACAGAGGAAACACCATATATTTT. Protein sequence: CASSSTGTGDRGNTIYF.

V and J are TRBV27 and TRBJ1-5; D gene uncertain. The CDR3 has 14 residues. Per the germline V gene, CDR1 is MNHEY and CDR2 is SMNVEV (reference sequence). V was trimmed by 1 base and J by 5 bases, leaving 9 bases between them. The CDR3 here is CASSLLAADQPQHF. The DNA for the CDR3 is TGTGCCAGCAGTTTATTAGCGGCTGATCAGCCCCAGCATTTT.

V and J are TRBV28 and TRBJ2-7; D possibly corresponds to TRBD1 (5 bases). The germline CDR1 and CDR2 sequences are MDHEN and SYDVKM. V gave up 3 bases and J gave up 0 bases, with 9 bases separating them. The CDR3 covers 14 residues. Here the CDR3 reads CASSFRQPSYEQYF. In DNA form, the CDR3 reads TGTGCCAGCAGTTTTCGACAGCCCTCCTACGAGCAGTACTTC. The full variable domain, its missing parts supplied by reference TRBV28 and TRBJ2-7, is DVKVTQSSRYLVKRTGEKVFLECVQDMDHENMFWYRQDPGLGLRLIYFSYDVKMKEKGDIPEGYSVSREKKERFSLILESASTNQTSMYLCASSFRQPSYEQYFGPGTRLTVT.

This clone showed up just a few times. The chain combines TRBV10-3 with TRBJ1-1, with D unclear. From germline, CDR1 is ENHRY and CDR2 SYGVKD. The length of the CDR3 is 14 residues. V lost 2 bases to trimming and J lost 2 bases, with 9 bases between them. DNA for the CDR3: TGTGCCATCAGTGAGCAGGCAGCCAACACTGAAGCTTTCTTT. Amino acid sequence: CAISEQAANTEAFF.

The chain carries TRBV13 and TRBJ2-7; 9 bases match TRBD2. This CDR3 region has 16 residues. V lost 1 base, J lost 0 bases, and 4 bases stayed unmatched. Germline CDR1 and CDR2: PRHDT and FYEKMQ (reference sequence). Written as DNA, the CDR3 is TGTGCCAGCAGCTTAGCTGGCGGGAGGGCCTCCTACGAGCAGTACTTC. This sequence encodes CASSLAGGRASYEQYF.

The J gene is TRBJ2-1, the V gene TRBV7-2; TRBD2 matches 11 bases. Germline assignment: CDR1 SGHTA and CDR2 FQGNSA. Germline trimming cut 6 bases from V and 7 bases from J; bases unmatched to any gene: 8. This CDR3 spans 15 amino acids. The CDR3 region has the DNA TGTGCCAGCAGTTATGTAAGGACTAGCGGGAATGAGCAGTTCTTC. Protein: CASSYVRTSGNEQFF.

The genes are TRBV13 and TRBJ2-2; a possible D gene is TRBD2 (6 bases). This CDR3 contains 14 residues. V was pared by 5 bases and J by 7 bases, with 14 bases between. Germline lookup yields CDR1 PRHDT and CDR2 FYEKMQ (reference sequence). CDR3 amino acids: CASSPRLGGGELFF. DNA for the CDR3: TGTGCCAGCAGCCCCCGGCTCGGGGGCGGGGAGCTGTTTTTT.

This chain links TRBV11-2 with TRBJ2-7, with D tentatively TRBD1 (6 bases). The V end lost 1 base, the J end lost 2 bases, and 12 bases lay between the germline ends. The CDR3 spans 15 residues. CDR1 and CDR2 from the germline V gene are SGHAT and FQNNGV. CDR3 sequence (DNA): TGTGCCAGCAGCTTAGGACCCACAGGGACCTACGAGCAGTACTTC. Amino acid sequence: CASSLGPTGTYEQYF.

The rearrangement joins TRBV2 to TRBJ2-3; TRBD2 might be the D (6 bases). V lost 6 bases and J lost 4, with 11 bases in between. The CDR3 is 13 residues long. The germline V gene encodes CDR1 SNHLY and CDR2 FYNNEI. The CDR3 bases are TGTGCCAGCAGGCCAGCGGGCCCAGATACGCAGTATTTT. It yields the protein CASRPAGPDTQYF.